The 21 T cell receptor beta chains presented below share a single source sample, sequenced in a study of OX40 agonist ivuxolimab in advanced cancers. Here immunoSEQ multiplex PCR was the method, and the copy in TCRdb shows in-frame clones only, minus some. The table includes about 50,000 clones, approximately 84% detected once. Sequencing was performed on CD4+ or CD8+ T cells sorted from blood, taken in a trial of the OX40 agonist ivuxolimab. Receptors originate from an adult with an advanced solid tumor such as melanoma, head and neck, liver or kidney cancer.

Comment on this clone: Other DNA sequences of this sample code for an identical CDR3. V is TRBV6-6 and J is TRBJ2-5; the D gene is possibly TRBD2 (6 bases). V shed 6 bases and J shed 4 bases, with 18 bases lying between them. The CDR3 is 15 amino acids. Germline V lookup: CDR1 MNHNY, CDR2 SVGAGI (reference sequence). Here the CDR3 DNA reads TGTGCCAGCAGCTTCCCTGGACAAGCGGGAGAGACCCAGTACTTC. Protein product: CASSFPGQAGETQYF.

The chain joins TRBV27 to TRBJ2-7; 10 positions match TRBD1. Germline V gene data show CDR1 as MNHEY and CDR2 as SMNVEV (reference sequence). Trimming cost V 7 bases and J 7 bases; bases outside gene matches: 7. The CDR3 contains 13 residues. CDR3 nucleotides: TGTGCCAGCAAGGGACAGGGGACTTCTGAGCAGTACTTC. It translates to CASKGQGTSEQYF.

This sequence joins TRBV9 and TRBJ2-2; 10 bases map to TRBD1. Trimming took 4 bases from V and 4 from J; bases not matched to a gene: 10. Per germline, CDR1 SGDLS and CDR2 YYNGEE. This CDR3 is 17 amino acids long. CDR3 protein: CASSLALTGGITGELFF. The CDR3 DNA sequence: TGTGCCAGCAGCCTAGCACTGACAGGGGGCATCACCGGGGAGCTGTTTTTT.

This chain links TRBV5-6 with TRBJ1-6; 7 bases map to TRBD1. There are 16 residues in the CDR3. The V and J ends lost 4 bases and 6 bases, in that order; junction bases with no gene match: 10. Per the germline V gene, CDR1 is SGHDT and CDR2 is YYEEEE. The CDR3 reads CASSHEGSGGNSPLHF. The CDR3 DNA is TGTGCCAGCAGCCACGAAGGGTCAGGGGGTAATTCACCCCTCCACTTT. The entire variable domain, with the rest obtained from reference TRBV5-6 and TRBJ1-6, is as follows: DAGVTQSPTHLIKTRGQQVTLRCSPKSGHDTVSWYQQALGQGPQFIFQYYEEEERQRGNFPDRFSGHQFPNYSSELNVNALLLGDSALYLCASSHEGSGGNSPLHFGNGTRLTVT.

In its sample, this clone was seen a few times. The chain has TRBV7-8 and TRBJ1-2, with D hard to call. CDR3 length equals 15 residues. Trimming removed 5 bases from V and 2 bases from J, with 15 bases in between. The V gene's germline CDR1 is SGHVS and CDR2 FQNEAQ. The CDR3 DNA sequence: TGTGCCAGCAGCGCTGGCCCTACACTGAACTATGGCTACACCTTC. This codes for CASSAGPTLNYGYTF.

This clone was detected only once. The chain carries TRBV16 and TRBJ2-7, with TRBD2 matching over 8 bases. J was trimmed by 3 bases and V by 0 bases; bases with no gene match: 7. The CDR3 is made up of 16 amino acids. CDR1 KGHSY and CDR2 FQNENV come from the germline V gene. CDR3 sequence: CASSQSSRLAGYEQYF. DNA for the CDR3: TGTGCCAGCAGCCAATCTAGCAGGCTAGCGGGCTACGAGCAGTACTTC.

As to this clone: This sample also contains other DNA sequences that code for the same CDR3. The V gene is TRBV7-9, the J gene TRBJ1-2; D remains unclear. The germline gives CDR1 SEHNR, CDR2 FQNEAQ (reference sequence). The CDR3 totals 13 residues. Trimming took off 1 base at V and 3 bases at J, with 6 bases between the two ends. In DNA, the CDR3 is TGTGCCAGCAGCTTAGGTAGTGACTATGGCTACACCTTC. Translation: CASSLGSDYGYTF.

This clone was observed a few times. This chain joins TRBV28 and TRBJ1-2; D is uncertain. The CDR3 is 15 residues long. V was shortened by 1 base and J by 0 bases, with 9 bases between the two germline ends. Germline V gives CDR1 MDHEN, CDR2 SYDVKM. The CDR3 loop reads CASSLSGSANYGYTF. The CDR3 region has the DNA TGTGCCAGCAGTTTATCCGGGTCAGCTAACTATGGCTACACCTTC.

CDR3 sequence (DNA): TGTGCCATCAGTGAGTCGGTATGGATGAACACTGAAGCTTTCTTT. It translates to CAISESVWMNTEAFF. The V call is TRBV10-3, the J call TRBJ1-1; D gene ambiguous. Germline loops: CDR1 ENHRY, CDR2 SYGVKD. The ends were cut back, 0 bases at V and 0 bases at J, with 8 bases in the middle. CDR3 size: 15 residues.

The rearrangement uses TRBV6-5 and TRBJ1-1; D gene uncertain. The CDR3 covers 11 residues. V was pared by 2 bases and J by 11 bases, with 9 bases between. Per germline, CDR1 MNHEY and CDR2 SVGAGI. For the CDR3, the DNA is TGTGCCAGCAGTTACGTGGGGAAGGCTTTCTTT. Residues: CASSYVGKAFF.

The chain carries TRBV6-1 and TRBJ1-2, with D perhaps matching TRBD1 (6 bases). This CDR3 region has 14 residues. From germline, CDR1 is MNHNS and CDR2 SASEGT. Trimming removed 0 bases from V and 4 bases from J, with 9 bases in between. CDR3 loop: CASSEAGGAYGYTF. CDR3 sequence (DNA): TGTGCCAGCAGTGAAGCCGGGGGCGCCTATGGCTACACCTTC.

The chain has TRBV6-1 and TRBJ2-2; D is uncertain. Deletions cut 10 bases from V and 8 bases from J, with 14 bases between. Germline lookup yields CDR1 MNHNS and CDR2 SASEGT. The length of the CDR3 is 12 residues. Written as DNA, the CDR3 is TGTGCCACCCCGAGGCCCACGGGGGAGCTGTTTTTT. Translation: CATPRPTGELFF.

The rearrangement joins TRBV10-2 to TRBJ1-3; D uncertain. The germline V and J ends were trimmed by 3 bases and 0 bases, with 15 bases remaining between them. CDR1 WSHSY and CDR2 SAAADI come from the germline V gene. The CDR3 covers 17 residues. The CDR3 sequence: CASSDNPGSPSGNTIYF. CDR3 nucleotide sequence: TGCGCCAGCAGTGATAATCCAGGATCTCCCTCTGGAAACACCATATATTTT.

This sequence joins TRBV7-3 and TRBJ2-7; D call uncertain. Germline V gives CDR1 SGHTA, CDR2 FQGTGA. V was cut by 6 bases and J by 1 base, with 13 bases left in between. The CDR3 is made up of 14 amino acids. As DNA, the CDR3 is TGTGCCAGCAGTCCGCCTCGCGGATCCTACGAGCAGTACTTC. Its translation: CASSPPRGSYEQYF.

The chain links TRBV7-2 to TRBJ2-2; TRBD2 might be the D (5 bases). The CDR3 length is 15 residues. Germline V lookup: CDR1 SGHTA, CDR2 FQGNSA. Trimming pared 5 bases from V and 3 bases from J, leaving 13 bases between. CDR3 in DNA: TGTGCCAGCAGCCCGAGTATCGGGGACACCGGGGAGCTGTTTTTT. Translation gives CASSPSIGDTGELFF.

The genes are TRBV19 and TRBJ2-5; 14 nucleotides agree with TRBD2. J gave up 0 bases and V 8 bases, and 11 bases lay outside the gene matches. Germline values: CDR1 LNHDA, CDR2 SQIVND (reference sequence). This CDR3 contains 18 residues. The DNA for the CDR3 is TGTGCCAGTCAAGCTGGGACTAGCGGGAGCCCCAACCAAGAGACCCAGTACTTC. Its translation is CASQAGTSGSPNQETQYF. The full variable domain, in which reference TRBV19 and TRBJ2-5 provide the parts outside the CDR3, is DGGITQSPKYLFRKEGQNVTLSCEQNLNHDAMYWYRQDPGQGLRLIYYSQIVNDFQKGDIAEGYSVSREKKESFPLTVTSAQKNPTAFYLCASQAGTSGSPNQETQYFGPGTRLLVL.

The chain has TRBV7-9 and TRBJ2-1; TRBD2 is a possible D gene (6 bases). Trimming took 5 bases from V and 0 from J, leaving 11 bases between them. The germline gives CDR1 SEHNR, CDR2 FQNEAQ (reference sequence). The CDR3 loop spans 15 amino acids. CDR3 DNA: TGTGCCAGCAGCCTAGACGGGAGCTCCTACAATGAGCAGTTCTTC. Translation gives CASSLDGSSYNEQFF.

J is TRBJ2-3 and V is TRBV7-9, with D unclear. The CDR3 length is 14 residues. The germline CDR1 and CDR2 sequences are SEHNR and FQNEAQ (reference sequence). The V end was cut by 3 bases, the J end by 2 bases, with 9 bases between. The CDR3: CASSLWAVTDTQYF. The CDR3, as DNA: TGTGCCAGCAGCTTGTGGGCGGTCACAGATACGCAGTATTTT.

This clone was seen a handful of times. The rearrangement uses TRBV21-1 and TRBJ2-1; the table's D call, TRBD1, has no DNA check behind it. TRBV21-1 is labeled a pseudogene. The CDR3 spans 15 residues. Here the CDR3 reads CASSKARGPVNEQFF. In nucleotides, the CDR3 is TGTGCCAGCAGCAAAGCCAGGGGTCCCGTCAATGAGCAGTTCTTC.

The gene calls are TRBV18 and TRBJ2-2; D not resolved. The CDR3 length is 15 residues. V was pared by 2 bases and J by 4 bases, with 11 bases between. CDR1 and CDR2 (germline): KGHSH, LQKENI. The CDR3 reads CASSPSASPTGELFF. The CDR3 nucleotides are TGTGCCAGCTCACCATCGGCCAGCCCCACCGGGGAGCTGTTTTTT.

The chain carries TRBV5-4 and TRBJ2-7; D may match TRBD1 or TRBD2 (7 bases each). Trimming took off 4 bases at V and 0 bases at J, with 17 bases between the two ends. The CDR3 spans 16 residues. CDR1 and CDR2 from the germline V gene are SGHNT and YYREEE (reference sequence). CDR3: CASSPGGGGSSYEQYF. The CDR3 DNA reads TGTGCCAGCAGCCCTGGAGGGGGCGGGAGCTCCTACGAGCAGTACTTC.